This TCR beta chain was captured by sequencing in a study of T cell responses to AZD1222 COVID-19 vaccine. Assay used: immunoSEQ multiplex PCR; TCRdb lists only in-frame clones, some missing. The sample yields under 150,000 clones, roughly 90% seen once. Comments on this clone: What it binds is not known.

Study-wide results and limits: Nearly half of the spike-specific TCRs reportedly recognize variant regions that carry no mutations.

Between the trimmed V and J ends, which lost 5 bases and 2 bases, there was a span of 9 bases. Per the germline V gene, CDR1 is LNHDA and CDR2 is SQIVND (reference sequence). The CDR3 is 13 residues long. The sample was peripheral blood, taken on day 0 of AZD1222 vaccination. The TCR was taken from an adult in good health. J is TRBJ1-2 and V is TRBV19, with D possibly being TRBD1 (6 bases). The CDR3 coding sequence is TGTGCCAGTAGTTCCACAGGGAACTATGGCTACACCTTC. This sequence encodes CASSSTGNYGYTF. The full variable domain, in which reference TRBV19 and TRBJ1-2 provide the parts outside the CDR3, is DGGITQSPKYLFRKEGQNVTLSCEQNLNHDAMYWYRQDPGQGLRLIYYSQIVNDFQKGDIAEGYSVSREKKESFPLTVTSAQKNPTAFYLCASSSTGNYGYTFGSGTRLTVV.